Sequencing of this T cell receptor beta chain was carried out in a study of T cell responses to AZD1222 COVID-19 vaccine. The V gene's germline CDR1 is ENHRY and CDR2 SYGVKD. This CDR3 region has 13 residues. V was shortened by 0 bases and J by 4 bases, with 6 bases between the two germline ends. Repertoires were generated with immunoSEQ multiplex PCR, while TCRdb's copy carries only in-frame clones and drops some. Of more than 95,000 clones listed, more than 70% were seen once; the top ten hold 3.5% to 4.5%. Second doses at about 4 or about 12 weeks were pooled. This specimen consisted of peripheral blood, obtained 28 days after the second AZD1222 dose. The sequence was collected from an adult who received the AZD1222 COVID-19 vaccine. The chain employs TRBV10-3 and TRBJ1-2; D is unclear. The CDR3 here is CAISESTGYGYTF. CDR3 bases: TGTGCCATCAGTGAGTCAACCGGCTATGGCTACACCTTC.